These 19 T cell receptor beta chains share one sample of origin, sequenced in a study of PD-L1 blockade in urothelial cancer. TCRdb's copy holds only in-frame clones and misses some; the assay was immunoSEQ multiplex PCR. This sample has about 40,000 clones, with over 65% found just once. Here the sequenced sample was PBMCs, taken around atezolizumab (anti-PD-L1) treatment. The receptors originated from a man in his 60s with urothelial cancer.

The chain couples TRBV19 to TRBJ1-2; D remains ambiguous. The CDR3 contains 12 residues. Trimming stripped 5 bases from V and 0 bases from J, with 4 bases between. Germline assignment: CDR1 LNHDA and CDR2 SQIVND (reference sequence). The DNA of the CDR3 is TGTGCCAGTAGTCTAACTAACTATGGCTACACCTTC. The encoded protein is CASSLTNYGYTF.

The chain uses TRBV28 and TRBJ2-1; weak D call: TRBD2 (5 bases). Germline V gene lookup returns CDR1 MDHEN and CDR2 SYDVKM. This CDR3 is built from 12 residues. V lost 10 bases, J lost 4 bases, and 11 bases lay in between. This CDR3 reads CATTRDYNEQFF. In DNA form, the CDR3 reads TGTGCCACAACCCGGGATTACAATGAGCAGTTCTTC.

The gene calls are TRBV4-1 and TRBJ1-6, with 8 bases fitting TRBD1. The germline CDR1 and CDR2 sequences are MGHRA and YSYEKL. This CDR3 spans 14 amino acids. Trimming at V came to 3 bases and at J to 9 bases, leaving 4 bases not matched to a gene. CDR3 coding DNA: TGCGCCAGCAGCCAGCACAGGGGGGGTTCACCCCTCCACTTT. Protein product: CASSQHRGGSPLHF.

This chain uses TRBV18 with TRBJ1-2; D unclear. There are 16 residues in the CDR3. Trimming pared 2 bases from V and 4 bases from J, leaving 17 bases between. The germline CDR1 and CDR2 sequences are KGHSH and LQKENI. CDR3 nucleotides: TGTGCCAGCTCACCAGAAACACCATTAACACCCTATGGCTACACCTTC. Its protein product is CASSPETPLTPYGYTF.

The chain has TRBV19 and TRBJ2-2; TRBD1 is a possible D gene (6 bases). From germline, CDR1 is LNHDA and CDR2 SQIVND (reference sequence). This CDR3 region has 15 residues. Trimming cost V 1 base and J 6 bases, with 12 bases left between them. CDR3 region: CASSIGAGTPGELFF. The DNA of the CDR3 is TGTGCCAGTAGTATAGGTGCCGGGACACCCGGGGAGCTGTTTTTT.

The rearrangement joins TRBV19 to TRBJ1-5; 9 nucleotides line up with TRBD1. Unmatched junction bases numbered 10, after V lost 3 bases and J lost 4 bases. CDR3 length equals 17 residues. CDR1 is LNHDA, CDR2 SQIVND, per germline (reference sequence). For the CDR3, the DNA is TGTGCCAGTAGTATCACAAGGGACAGGGAGTTTAATCAGCCCCAGCATTTT. This encodes CASSITRDREFNQPQHF. The full variable domain, with the rest looked up from reference TRBV19 and TRBJ1-5, is DGGITQSPKYLFRKEGQNVTLSCEQNLNHDAMYWYRQDPGQGLRLIYYSQIVNDFQKGDIAEGYSVSREKKESFPLTVTSAQKNPTAFYLCASSITRDREFNQPQHFGDGTRLSIL.

The chain links TRBV29-1 to TRBJ2-6; TRBD1 matches at 7 bases. Trimming removed 2 bases from V and 4 bases from J; junction bases left unmatched: 5. CDR1 is SQVTM and CDR2 is ANQGSEA in the germline V gene. The CDR3 length is 15 residues. In nucleotides, the CDR3 is TGCAGCGTTGAACTCACAGGGGCCGGGGCCAACGTCCTGACTTTC. Translating it yields CSVELTGAGANVLTF. Variable domain in full (rest from reference TRBV29-1 and TRBJ2-6): SAVISQKPSRDICQRGTSLTIQCQVDSQVTMMFWYRQQPGQSLTLIATANQGSEATYESGFVIDKFPISRPNLTFSTLTVSNMSPEDSSIYLCSVELTGAGANVLTFGAGSRLTVL.

In DNA, the CDR3 is TGTGCCAGCAGTCTGGGGGGTCAGCCCCAGCATTTT. Its protein product is CASSLGGQPQHF. The rearrangement uses TRBV25-1 and TRBJ1-5, with D maybe TRBD1 (5 bases). V shed 5 bases and J shed 6 bases, with 8 bases lying between them. The germline CDR1 and CDR2 sequences are MGHDK and SYGVNS. This CDR3 has 12 residues.

This chain uses TRBV7-2 with TRBJ1-6; unclear D gene. Per germline, CDR1 SGHTA and CDR2 FQGNSA. Trimming pared 4 bases from V and 10 bases from J, leaving 14 bases between. CDR3 length: 14 amino acids. This CDR3 reads CASSSPGINSPLHF. The CDR3 nucleotides are TGTGCCAGCAGCTCCCCGGGTATTAACTCACCCCTCCACTTT. The full variable domain, in which reference TRBV7-2 and TRBJ1-6 provide the parts outside the CDR3, is GAGVSQSPSNKVTEKGKDVELRCDPISGHTALYWYRQSLGQGLEFLIYFQGNSAPDKSGLPSDRFSAERTGGSVSTLTIQRTQQEDSAVYLCASSSPGINSPLHFGNGTRLTVT.

This clone has more than one count but fewer than ten. The rearrangement joins TRBV7-9 to TRBJ2-7; D might be TRBD1 (6 bases). Trimming took 3 bases from V and 5 from J, leaving 17 bases between them. This CDR3 has 15 residues. Per the germline V gene, CDR1 is SEHNR and CDR2 is FQNEAQ (reference sequence). The CDR3 is CASSLGQGYVDEQYF. The CDR3 DNA sequence: TGTGCCAGCAGCTTGGGGCAGGGGTACGTGGACGAGCAGTACTTC. The whole variable domain, remainder taken from reference TRBV7-9 and TRBJ2-7, is DTGVSQNPRHKITKRGQNVTFRCDPISEHNRLYWYRQTLGQGPEFLTYFQNEAQLEKSRLLSDRFSAERPKGSFSTLEIQRTEQGDSAMYLCASSLGQGYVDEQYFGPGTRLTVT.

The chain joins TRBV28 to TRBJ1-1; no clear D. The CDR3 totals 14 residues. Germline V CDR1 and CDR2: MDHEN, SYDVKM. Trimming took 2 bases from V and 1 from J, leaving 8 bases between them. The CDR3 nucleotides read TGTGCCAGCAGTTTAAAATCCTGGAACACTGAAGCTTTCTTT. Protein product: CASSLKSWNTEAFF.

The chain links TRBV14 to TRBJ2-7; 8 bases line up with TRBD2. CDR3 length equals 15 residues. Germline V gene lookup returns CDR1 SGHDN and CDR2 FVKESK. V shed 3 bases and J 4 bases; nucleotides not matched to a gene: 8. CDR3: CASSHYGTSGYEQYF. In DNA form, the CDR3 reads TGTGCCAGCAGCCATTACGGGACTAGTGGGTACGAGCAGTACTTC. Full variable domain (remainder filled in from reference TRBV14 and TRBJ2-7): EAGVTQFPSHSVIEKGQTVTLRCDPISGHDNLYWYRRVMGKEIKFLLHFVKESKQDESGMPNNRFLAERTGGTYSTLKVQPAELEDSGVYFCASSHYGTSGYEQYFGPGTRLTVT.

J is TRBJ1-5 and V is TRBV19; D is undetermined. This CDR3 comprises 16 residues. V lost 1 base and J 1 base, leaving 11 bases between the germline ends. Germline-derived CDR1 and CDR2 are LNHDA and SQIVND (reference sequence). The CDR3 coding sequence is TGTGCCAGTAGTATAGCGGGGTGGTTGAGCAATCAGCCCCAGCATTTT. This translates into CASSIAGWLSNQPQHF. Based on the CDR3 plus reference TRBV19 and TRBJ1-5, the full variable domain is DGGITQSPKYLFRKEGQNVTLSCEQNLNHDAMYWYRQDPGQGLRLIYYSQIVNDFQKGDIAEGYSVSREKKESFPLTVTSAQKNPTAFYLCASSIAGWLSNQPQHFGDGTRLSIL.

The V gene is TRBV7-2, the J gene TRBJ2-7; 7 bases are a match to TRBD1. The V gene's germline CDR1 is SGHTA and CDR2 FQGNSA. Germline trimming cut 5 bases from V and 0 bases from J; bases unmatched to any gene: 7. The CDR3 has 15 residues. The CDR3 spells CASSPQGDPSYEQYF. As DNA, the CDR3 is TGTGCCAGCAGCCCGCAGGGGGATCCCTCCTACGAGCAGTACTTC.

V and J are TRBV10-2 and TRBJ2-7, with 9 bases identical to TRBD2. This CDR3 has 12 amino acids. Germline CDR1 reads WSHSY; CDR2 reads SAAADI. The CDR3 loop reads CASGGSPYEQYF. CDR3 nucleotide sequence: TGCGCGAGCGGGGGGTCCCCCTACGAGCAGTACTTC.

In its sample, this clone was seen once. The V and J genes are TRBV9 and TRBJ2-5, with TRBD2 matching 7 bases. Per germline, CDR1 SGDLS and CDR2 YYNGEE. Trimming removed 0 bases from V and 5 bases from J; junction bases left unmatched: 1. The CDR3 is 13 residues long. The chain's CDR3 is CASSVVSGETQYF. The CDR3 DNA reads as TGTGCCAGCAGCGTAGTTAGCGGGGAGACCCAGTACTTC.

The chain's CDR3 is CASSDRGLLSYEQYF. The CDR3 nucleotides read TGTGCCAGCAGTGACAGGGGGCTTCTATCCTACGAGCAGTACTTC. V is TRBV6-1 and J is TRBJ2-7; TRBD1 matches at 8 bases. Germline-derived CDR1 and CDR2 are MNHNS and SASEGT. With 3 bases clipped from V and 1 base from J, the junction kept 5 bases outside the gene matches. This CDR3 is built from 15 residues.

This clone showed up just a few times. This sequence joins TRBV28 and TRBJ2-3; D is possibly TRBD1 (5 bases). This CDR3 comprises 16 residues. Trimming shortened V by 6 bases and J by 4 bases, and 20 bases separated the two germline ends. Germline CDR1 reads MDHEN; CDR2 reads SYDVKM. CDR3 nucleotide sequence: TGTGCCAGCAGGACAGACACTCAAACCTTGCCAGATACGCAGTATTTT. This encodes CASRTDTQTLPDTQYF.

Only a few counts were recorded for this clone. This chain connects TRBV7-9 to TRBJ2-7; the match to TRBD2 covers 8 bases. This CDR3 region has 15 residues. Trimming at V came to 2 bases and at J to 4 bases, leaving 7 bases not matched to a gene. The V gene's germline CDR1 is SEHNR and CDR2 FQNEAQ (reference sequence). DNA for the CDR3: TGTGCCAGCAGCTTACGGGCCGGGGGGGCTTACGAGCAGTACTTC. This codes for CASSLRAGGAYEQYF.